This is a list of T cell receptor beta chains from one sample in a study of breast tumors, draining lymph nodes, adjacent tissues. One entry per CDR3 protein, called by TCRdb with MiXCR from the multiplex PCR reads. Altogether about 150,000 distinct CDR3 sequences are present, more than 20% being singletons, with the ten largest covering under 3%. The material sequenced was axillary lymph node tissue. Receptor source: a female donor with breast cancer. Some clones in this sample may be carry-over from other donors' samples. Each CDR3 is given with its conserved first and last residue. D genes are given only for firm matches. For some rows the clone size is stated as once, few or many, or as a class when expanded; others skip it.

>TRBD2|TRBJ2-3|few|TRBV13
CAGSSRLAGVADTQYF
TGTGCCGGCAGCTCCAGACTAGCGGGAGTGGCAGATACGCAGTATTTT
>-|TRBJ2-2|few|TRBV14
CASSQGISNTGELFF
TGTGCCAGCAGCCAGGGGATATCGAACACCGGGGAGCTGTTTTTT
>-|TRBJ2-1|many|TRBV3-1
CASSQLQNEQFF
TGTGCCAGCAGCCAGTTGCAGAATGAGCAGTTCTTC
>TRBD1|TRBJ1-5|many|TRBV6-6
CASSYGQGSNQPQHF
TGTGCCAGCAGTTACGGACAGGGAAGCAATCAGCCCCAGCATTTT
>TRBD1|TRBJ2-1|many|TRBV2
CASTVTGANEQFF
TGTGCCAGCACGGTGACAGGGGCTAATGAGCAGTTCTTC
>-|TRBJ2-7|many|TRBV30
CAWSAKLQGPYEQYF
TGTGCCTGGAGTGCCAAATTGCAGGGACCCTACGAGCAGTACTTC
>TRBD2|TRBJ2-5|few|TRBV20-1
CSASPSGPFQETQYF
TGCAGTGCATCCCCTAGCGGGCCCTTCCAAGAGACCCAGTACTTC
>TRBD2|TRBJ2-1|many|TRBV5-1
CASSFQGLASEQFF
TGCGCCAGCAGCTTTCAGGGACTAGCTTCTGAGCAGTTCTTC
>TRBD1|TRBJ2-7|many|TRBV2
CASSGTGKIRWQYF
TGTGCCAGCAGCGGGACAGGCAAAATAAGGTGGCAGTACTTC
>TRBD2|TRBJ2-3|many|TRBV7-6
CASSLALGGRGDTQYF
TGTGCCAGCAGCTTAGCTTTGGGCGGGAGGGGAGATACGCAGTATTTT
>-|TRBJ2-5|many|TRBV4-1
CASSQEMGRGTNQETQYF
TGCGCCAGCAGCCAAGAAATGGGGCGAGGGACCAACCAAGAGACCCAGTACTTC
>-|TRBJ2-7|many|TRBV19
CASRLSSRRQEQYF
TGTGCCAGTAGACTATCGAGCCGGAGGCAGGAGCAGTACTTC
>-|TRBJ2-7|many|TRBV14
CASSPRVNYEQYF
TGTGCCAGCTCCCCCAGGGTTAACTACGAGCAGTACTTC
>-|TRBJ1-1|-|TRBV12-3/TRBV12-4
CASSLKGNTEAFF
TGTGCCAGCAGTTTAAAAGGGAACACTGAAGCTTTCTTT
>TRBD1|TRBJ2-1|-|TRBV11-3
CASSDKTGQGTYNEQFF
TGTGCCAGCAGCGATAAGACGGGACAGGGTACCTACAATGAGCAGTTCTTC
>TRBD1|TRBJ1-2|many|TRBV30
CAWRGGQVYYTF
TGTGCCTGGAGAGGAGGACAGGTTTACTACACCTTC
>TRBD2|TRBJ2-1|many|TRBV19
CASTGLARVGEQFF
TGTGCCAGTACCGGACTAGCCCGAGTTGGTGAGCAGTTCTTC
>TRBD1|TRBJ2-1|many|TRBV10-3
CAISPVAGQGASEQFF
TGTGCCATCAGTCCGGTGGCGGGACAGGGGGCCAGTGAGCAGTTCTTC
>-|TRBJ2-3|many|TRBV5-1
CASRLFSTDTQYF
TGCGCCAGCAGACTATTCAGCACAGATACGCAGTATTTT
>-|TRBJ2-1|many|TRBV6-1
CASIGLSSYNEQFF
TGTGCCAGCATCGGACTCAGCTCCTACAATGAGCAGTTCTTC
>-|TRBJ2-2|many|TRBV3-1
CASSQIGENTGELFF
TGTGCCAGCAGCCAAATAGGAGAGAACACCGGGGAGCTGTTTTTT
>-|TRBJ1-5|many|TRBV12-3/TRBV12-4
CASSLAQGPPGDQPQHF
TGTGCCAGCAGTTTAGCGCAGGGACCCCCAGGGGATCAGCCCCAGCATTTT
>-|TRBJ2-2|many|TRBV5-1
CASSSRVAGELFF
TGCGCCAGCAGCTCCAGGGTAGCCGGGGAGCTGTTTTTT
>-|TRBJ2-7|many|TRBV20-1
CSARKPGVSYEQYF
TGCAGTGCTAGAAAGCCGGGGGTCTCCTACGAGCAGTACTTC
>-|TRBJ2-1|many|TRBV20-1
CSARVSAKLNEQFF
TGCAGTGCCAGGGTTAGCGCGAAGTTAAATGAGCAGTTCTTC
>-|TRBJ1-6|many|TRBV6-6
CASSSQQGKFNSPLHF
TGTGCCAGCAGTTCCCAACAGGGAAAGTTTAATTCACCCCTCCACTTT
>TRBD2|TRBJ2-5|few|TRBV5-5
CASSSPRGLTSGFQETQYF
TGTGCCAGCAGCTCACCACGGGGCCTGACTAGCGGCTTCCAAGAGACCCAGTACTTC
>-|TRBJ1-2|few|TRBV14
CASSPGQMNSGYTF
TGTGCCAGCAGCCCTGGACAGATGAACTCTGGCTACACCTTC
>-|TRBJ2-7|many|TRBV7-9
CASSLDRGSFYEQYF
TGTGCCAGCAGCTTAGACAGAGGGTCGTTCTACGAGCAGTACTTC
>TRBD2|TRBJ2-6|few|TRBV6-1
CASSDRGGSGANVLTF
TGTGCCAGCAGTGATCGGGGGGGCTCTGGGGCCAACGTCCTGACTTTC
>TRBD1|TRBJ1-5|-|TRBV6-2/TRBV6-3
CASSHKRRQGIYSNQPQHF
TGTGCCAGCAGTCATAAAAGACGACAGGGCATCTATAGCAATCAGCCCCAGCATTTT
>-|TRBJ2-3|-|TRBV25-1
CASSVGLPTDTQYF
TGTGCCAGCAGTGTGGGGCTCCCCACAGATACGCAGTATTTT
>-|TRBJ1-4|many|TRBV14
CASSQELVGVANEKLFF
TGTGCCAGCAGCCAAGAACTAGTTGGAGTGGCTAATGAAAAACTGTTTTTT
>-|TRBJ2-2|many|TRBV24-1
CATSDLGGTGELFF
TGTGCCACCAGTGATTTAGGAGGGACCGGGGAGCTGTTTTTT
>-|TRBJ1-2|many|TRBV29-1
CSVEEGWYGYTF
TGCAGCGTTGAAGAGGGATGGTATGGCTACACCTTC
>-|TRBJ1-5|many|TRBV30
CAWSVGSNQPQHF
TGTGCCTGGAGTGTAGGTAGCAATCAGCCCCAGCATTTT
>-|TRBJ2-7|many|TRBV3-1
CASSQDPGDRYYEQYF
TGTGCCAGCAGCCAAGATCCAGGCGACAGATATTACGAGCAGTACTTC
>-|TRBJ2-5|many|TRBV6-2/TRBV6-3
CASSYSGTTYQETQYF
TGTGCCAGCAGTTACTCCGGGACAACGTACCAAGAGACCCAGTACTTC
>TRBD2|TRBJ2-1|many|TRBV5-1
CASRNLAGGPEQFF
TGCGCCAGCAGGAACCTAGCGGGAGGGCCGGAGCAGTTCTTC
>TRBD2|TRBJ2-2|many|TRBV4-1
CASSHRRGLAGSVGELFF
TGCGCCAGCAGCCACCGAAGGGGGCTAGCGGGATCTGTCGGGGAGCTGTTTTTT
>TRBD2|TRBJ2-1|many|TRBV20-1
CSAREASGRLNEQFF
TGCAGTGCTAGAGAGGCTAGCGGGAGACTCAATGAGCAGTTCTTC
>TRBD2|TRBJ2-7|many|TRBV20-1
CSARGAGGWDEQYF
TGCAGTGCTAGAGGAGCGGGAGGGTGGGACGAGCAGTACTTC
>-|TRBJ2-2|many|TRBV20-1
CSARGWGGNTGELFF
TGCAGTGCTAGAGGGTGGGGAGGGAACACCGGGGAGCTGTTTTTT